Described below is a single T cell receptor beta chain sequence and its context. The antigen this receptor binds is unknown. No base qualities exist here, and no much larger clone lies one base off it. CDR1 and CDR2 (MNHEY, SMNVEV) derive from the germline V gene (reference sequence). V sheds 3 bases and J sheds 8 bases, leaving 9 bases between their ends. Including cysteine and phenylalanine, the CDR3 has 12 amino acids. The read is trimmed to its CDR3 DNA, 36 bases read in frame from base 1. The data originate from a study of EBV T-cell therapy then PD-1 blockade in nasopharyngeal carcinoma (dated by TCRdb to the early 2020s). The Qiagen DNeasy Kit was used to extract genomic DNA from the sorted cells. The immunoSEQ platform was used for deep sequencing of the TCR beta chain. As for the original processing: Repertoire data analysis was performed with the immunoSEQ Analyzer software. The table comes from immuneACCESS by way of TCRdb, which keeps in-frame sequences with V and J called. Part of the clones is missing from these tables; in studies checked, under half for an unresolved V gene and the rest for unknown reasons. That table gives V, J and clone size, and the DNA gave D and trimming. The sample contains under 30,000 clones, nearly 85% of them found a single time. About 27% of the sample is taken by the ten largest.

Explained via the paper, the treatment or condition label denotes: AdE1-LMPpoly-expanded autologous EBV-specific T-cell therapy followed by anti-PD-1 nivolumab. This sequence was found in a man in his forties or fifties with nasopharyngeal carcinoma. The chain uses TRBV27 and TRBJ2-3; no D segment can be confidently identified. Sample: CD8+ T cells from blood, taken at roughly day 65 from a patient whose treatment included autologous EBV-specific T cells and nivolumab. The CDR3 amino acid sequence is: CASSLGVGTQYF. The DNA reads TGTGCCAGCAGTTTGGGCGTCGGTACGCAGTATTTT.